This T cell receptor beta chain was captured in a study of Ad26.COV2.S vaccination and SARS-CoV-2 variants (dated by TCRdb to the early 2020s). About the full investigation: Donors in the vaccine arm were drawn from COV1001, a phase I-IIa trial of Ad26.COV2.S in healthy adults that was multicentre, randomized, double-blind and placebo-controlled. TCRbeta repertoire sequencing served as the tool for gauging how specific and how broad the SARS-CoV-2-reactive T cell receptors were following Ad26.COV2.S vaccination. Trial participants were randomized into five groups of five: low-dose or high-dose Ad26.COV2.S given once or twice, or placebo on both occasions. Investigators did not know the trial group allocation while performing experiments and assessing outcomes. The TCR-sequenced set comprised about 32 samples: approximately 19 Ad26.COV2.S vaccine recipients, 5 placebo recipients and 8 SARS-CoV-2 convalescent individuals. Ad26.COV2.S was given intramuscularly at 5x10^10 or 1x10^11 viral particles, as a single shot or as two shots 56 days apart. Results the study describes overall, beyond this receptor: According to the authors, total T cell responses may have been underestimated by the TCR breadth and depth analyses. The study was not powered for comparison of responses between vaccine doses or regimens. After vaccination, spike-specific CD8+ and CD4+ T cell responses were reported to show substantial breadth. Higher spike-specific TCR breadth was observed in Ad26.COV2.S recipients than in placebo recipients (P = 0.0014). Vaccine and placebo recipients had comparable non-spike TCR breadth, which fits with the vaccine containing only spike.

In this sample, this clone turned up once. This receptor's antigen is unknown. The record has no base qualities; no much larger clone is one base away. The sample's treatment or condition label, decoded: 19 received Ad26.COV2.S at low or high dose, single or two shots; 5 received placebo; per-sample allocation not given. Repertoires of vaccine and placebo recipients were sequenced from samples taken on day 63 after the first injection. Cohort 1b enrolled about two dozen adults aged 18-55 years at a single site in Boston, USA, between 29 July and 7 August 2020. Ad26.COV2.S consisted of a replication-incompetent adenovirus type 26 vector by which a prefusion-stabilized SARS-CoV-2 spike protein from the original Wuhan strain was expressed. TCRbeta CDR3 regions were sequenced with the immunoSEQ Assay. After extraction, genomic DNA underwent amplification by bias-controlled multiplex PCR, followed by high-throughput sequencing. The source study handled its data this way. To quantify the absolute abundance of every unique TCRbeta CDR3 region, sequences were collapsed and filtered. T cell fraction was estimated by normalization of TCRbeta template counts to usable DNA, with usable DNA being measured through amplification of reference genes present in all nucleated cells. Repertoire TCRs were annotated as SARS-CoV-2-specific by exact matching of V gene, CDR3 amino acid sequence and J gene to a known reactive TCR set. The reference SARS-CoV-2 TCR set was derived from MIRA and filtered for enrichment in COVID-19-positive ImmuneCODE repertoires, a step that removed public or cross-reactive TCRs. Using the MIRA antigens, annotated TCRs were further analysed by specific ORF or by position within an ORF. Breadth was defined as the number of annotated unique rearrangements divided by the total number of unique productive rearrangements, and depth was defined as the summed frequency of the annotated unique rearrangements. Group comparisons of TCR breadth used two-sided Wilcoxon rank-sum tests. The table was pulled from immuneACCESS by TCRdb, which kept in-frame rearrangements only. Such tables lose some clones; where checked, under half of the loss comes from unresolved V genes, and the rest has no known cause. Clone size and V and J calls were adopted from that table, with D and trimming inferred from the DNA. The sample includes hundreds of thousands of clones, with roughly 85% observed a single time. The ten most abundant clones make up 3% to 4% of the sample.

CDR1 SEHNR and CDR2 FQNEAQ are derived from the germline V gene (reference sequence). CDR3 length: 16 amino acids, cysteine to phenylalanine. The retained sequence is limited to the CDR3, 48 bases, with the frame set at the first base. V is reduced by 3 bases and J by 3 bases, leaving a spacing of 17 bases between them. This material consisted of peripheral blood, taken in a trial of Ad26.COV2.S vaccine versus placebo. The V and J genes are TRBV7-9 and TRBJ1-2; tentative D gene TRBD1, with 5 bases matching. This TCR derives from a person aged 18 to 65 who received the Ad26.COV2.S COVID-19 vaccine or a placebo. The DNA is TGTGCCAGCAGCTTCGGAGCAGACAGTTACTACTATGGCTACACCTTC. This yields the protein CASSFGADSYYYGYTF. The variable domain in full, with residues beyond the CDR3 obtained from the reference TRBV7-9 and TRBJ1-2 genes, is DTGVSQNPRHKITKRGQNVTFRCDPISEHNRLYWYRQTLGQGPEFLTYFQNEAQLEKSRLLSDRFSAERPKGSFSTLEIQRTEQGDSAMYLCASSFGADSYYYGYTFGSGTRLTVV.